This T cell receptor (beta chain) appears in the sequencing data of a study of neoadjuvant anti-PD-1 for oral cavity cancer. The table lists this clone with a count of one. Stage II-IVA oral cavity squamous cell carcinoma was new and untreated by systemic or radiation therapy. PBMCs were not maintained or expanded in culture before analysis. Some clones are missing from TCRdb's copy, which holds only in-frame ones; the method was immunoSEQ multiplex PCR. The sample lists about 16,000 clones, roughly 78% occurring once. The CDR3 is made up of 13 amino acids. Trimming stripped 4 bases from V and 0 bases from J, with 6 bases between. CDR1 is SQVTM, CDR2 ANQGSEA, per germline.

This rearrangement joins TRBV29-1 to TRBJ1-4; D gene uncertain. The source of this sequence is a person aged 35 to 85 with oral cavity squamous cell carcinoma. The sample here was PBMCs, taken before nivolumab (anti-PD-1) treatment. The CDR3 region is CSVGGATNEKLFF. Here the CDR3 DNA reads TGCAGCGTTGGGGGAGCAACTAATGAAAAACTGTTTTTT.